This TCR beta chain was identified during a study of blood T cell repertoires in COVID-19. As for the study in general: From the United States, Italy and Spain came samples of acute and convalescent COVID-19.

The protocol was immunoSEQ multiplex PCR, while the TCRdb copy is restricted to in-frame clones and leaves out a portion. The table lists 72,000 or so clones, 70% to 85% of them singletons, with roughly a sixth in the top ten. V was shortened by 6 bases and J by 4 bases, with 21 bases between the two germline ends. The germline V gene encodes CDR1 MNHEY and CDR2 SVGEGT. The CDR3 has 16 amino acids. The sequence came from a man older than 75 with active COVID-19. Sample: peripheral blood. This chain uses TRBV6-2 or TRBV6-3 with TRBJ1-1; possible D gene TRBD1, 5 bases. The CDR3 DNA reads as TGTGCCAGCAGCCCGTTTCGGGGGGAAGATGGCACTGAAGCTTTCTTT. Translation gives CASSPFRGEDGTEAFF.